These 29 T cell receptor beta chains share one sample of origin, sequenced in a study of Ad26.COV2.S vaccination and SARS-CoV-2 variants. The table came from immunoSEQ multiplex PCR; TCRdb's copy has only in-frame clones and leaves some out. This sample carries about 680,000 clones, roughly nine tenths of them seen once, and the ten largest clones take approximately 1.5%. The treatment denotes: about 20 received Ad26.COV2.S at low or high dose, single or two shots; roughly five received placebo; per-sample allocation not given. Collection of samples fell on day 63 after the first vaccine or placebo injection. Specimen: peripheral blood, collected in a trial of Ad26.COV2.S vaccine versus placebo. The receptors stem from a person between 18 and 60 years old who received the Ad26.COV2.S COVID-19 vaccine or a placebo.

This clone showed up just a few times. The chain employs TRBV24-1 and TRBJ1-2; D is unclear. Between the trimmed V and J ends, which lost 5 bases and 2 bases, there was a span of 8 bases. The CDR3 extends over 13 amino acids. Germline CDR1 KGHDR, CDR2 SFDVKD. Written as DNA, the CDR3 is TGTGCCACCAGTGTAACTGTCAACTATGGCTACACCTTC. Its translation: CATSVTVNYGYTF.

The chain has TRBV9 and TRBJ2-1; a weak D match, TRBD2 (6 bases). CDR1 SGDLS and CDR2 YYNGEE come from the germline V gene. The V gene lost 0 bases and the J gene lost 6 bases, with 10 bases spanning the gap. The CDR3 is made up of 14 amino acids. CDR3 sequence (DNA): TGTGCCAGCAGCGTAGGAGGAGGGTTCAATGAGCAGTTCTTC. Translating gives CASSVGGGFNEQFF.

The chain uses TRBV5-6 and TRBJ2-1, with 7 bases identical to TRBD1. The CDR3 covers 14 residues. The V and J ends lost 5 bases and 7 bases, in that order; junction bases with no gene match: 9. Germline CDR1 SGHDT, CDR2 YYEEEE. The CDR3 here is CASRRDREMNEQFF. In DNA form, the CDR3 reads TGTGCCAGCAGACGTGACAGGGAAATGAATGAGCAGTTCTTC.

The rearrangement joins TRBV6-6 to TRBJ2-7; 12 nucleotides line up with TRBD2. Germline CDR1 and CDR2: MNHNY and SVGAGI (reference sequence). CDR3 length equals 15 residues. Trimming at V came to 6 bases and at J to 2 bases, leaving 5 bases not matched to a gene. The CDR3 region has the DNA TGTGCCAGCAGGTCGACTAGCGGGAGAACCTACGAGCAGTACTTC. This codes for CASRSTSGRTYEQYF.

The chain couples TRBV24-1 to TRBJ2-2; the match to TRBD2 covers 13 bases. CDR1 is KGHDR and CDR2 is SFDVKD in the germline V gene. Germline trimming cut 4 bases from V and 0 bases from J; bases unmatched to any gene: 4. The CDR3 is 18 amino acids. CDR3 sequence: CATSDATSGGANTGELFF. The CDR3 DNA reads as TGTGCCACCAGTGACGCCACTAGCGGGGGGGCGAACACCGGGGAGCTGTTTTTT.

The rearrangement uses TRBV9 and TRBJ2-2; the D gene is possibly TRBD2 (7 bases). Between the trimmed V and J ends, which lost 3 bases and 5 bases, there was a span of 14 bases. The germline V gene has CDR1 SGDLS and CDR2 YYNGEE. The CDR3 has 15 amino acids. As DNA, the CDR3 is TGTGCCAGCAGCGCGACGGGGGGCCGTACCGGGGAGCTGTTTTTT. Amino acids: CASSATGGRTGELFF.

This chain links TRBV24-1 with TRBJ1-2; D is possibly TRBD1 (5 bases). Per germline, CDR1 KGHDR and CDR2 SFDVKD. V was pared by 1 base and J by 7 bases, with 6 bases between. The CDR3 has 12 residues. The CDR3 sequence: CATSDFQGGYTF. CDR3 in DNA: TGTGCCACCAGTGATTTCCAGGGTGGCTACACCTTC.

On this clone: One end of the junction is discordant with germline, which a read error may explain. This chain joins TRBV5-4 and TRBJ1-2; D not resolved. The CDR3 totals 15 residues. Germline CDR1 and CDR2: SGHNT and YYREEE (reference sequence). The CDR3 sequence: CASSLETWTNYGYTF. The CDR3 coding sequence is TGTGCCAGCAGCTTGGAAACTTGGACTAATTATGGCTACACCTTC. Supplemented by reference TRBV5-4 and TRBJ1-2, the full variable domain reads ETGVTQSPTHLIKTRGQQVTLRCSSQSGHNTVSWYQQALGQGPQFIFQYYREEENGRGNFPPRFSGLQFPNYSSELNVNALELDDSALYLCASSLETWTNYGYTFGSGTRLTVV.

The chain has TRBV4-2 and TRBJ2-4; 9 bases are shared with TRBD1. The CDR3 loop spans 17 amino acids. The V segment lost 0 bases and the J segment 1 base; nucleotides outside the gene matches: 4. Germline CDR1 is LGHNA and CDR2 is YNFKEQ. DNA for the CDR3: TGTGCCAGCAGCCAAGAAGGGACAGGGATGGCCAAAAACATTCAGTACTTC. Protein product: CASSQEGTGMAKNIQYF.

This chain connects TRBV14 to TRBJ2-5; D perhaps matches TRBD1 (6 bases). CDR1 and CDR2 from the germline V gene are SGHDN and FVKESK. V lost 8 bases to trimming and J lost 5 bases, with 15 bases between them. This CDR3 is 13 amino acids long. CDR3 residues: CASPGTPSETQYF. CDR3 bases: TGTGCCAGCCCCGGGACACCATCGGAGACCCAGTACTTC.

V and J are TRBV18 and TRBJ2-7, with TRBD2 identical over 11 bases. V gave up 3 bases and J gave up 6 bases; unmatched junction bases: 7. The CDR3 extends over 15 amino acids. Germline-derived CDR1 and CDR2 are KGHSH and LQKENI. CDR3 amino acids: CASSPLSGRAFEQYF. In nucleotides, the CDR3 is TGTGCCAGCTCACCCCTTAGCGGGAGGGCCTTCGAGCAGTACTTC.

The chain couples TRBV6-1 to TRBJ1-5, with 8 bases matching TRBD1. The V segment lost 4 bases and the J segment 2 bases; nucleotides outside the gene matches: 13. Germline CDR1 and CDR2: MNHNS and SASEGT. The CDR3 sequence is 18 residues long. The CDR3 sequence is CASSGVLTGAPGNQPQHF. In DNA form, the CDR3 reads TGTGCCAGCAGTGGGGTTCTGACAGGGGCGCCGGGCAATCAGCCCCAGCATTTT.

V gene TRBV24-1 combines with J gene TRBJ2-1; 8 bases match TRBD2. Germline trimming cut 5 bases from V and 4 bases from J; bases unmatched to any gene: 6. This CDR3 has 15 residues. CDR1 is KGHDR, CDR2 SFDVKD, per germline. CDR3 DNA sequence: TGTGCCACCAGTGGCTTCGGGGGGGGATACAATGAGCAGTTCTTC. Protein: CATSGFGGGYNEQFF.

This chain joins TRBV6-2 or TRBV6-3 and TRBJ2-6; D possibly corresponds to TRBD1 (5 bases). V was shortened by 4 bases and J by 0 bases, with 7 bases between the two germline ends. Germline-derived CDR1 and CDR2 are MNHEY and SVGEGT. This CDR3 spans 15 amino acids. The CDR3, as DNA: TGTGCCAGCAGTTCAGACAGCTCTGGGGCCAACGTCCTGACTTTC. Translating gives CASSSDSSGANVLTF.

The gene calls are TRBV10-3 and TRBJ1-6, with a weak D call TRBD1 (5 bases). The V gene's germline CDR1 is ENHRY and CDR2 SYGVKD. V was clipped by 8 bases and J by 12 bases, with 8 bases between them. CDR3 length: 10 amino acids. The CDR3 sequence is CAIGQGPLHF. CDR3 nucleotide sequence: TGTGCCATCGGGCAGGGACCCCTCCACTTT.

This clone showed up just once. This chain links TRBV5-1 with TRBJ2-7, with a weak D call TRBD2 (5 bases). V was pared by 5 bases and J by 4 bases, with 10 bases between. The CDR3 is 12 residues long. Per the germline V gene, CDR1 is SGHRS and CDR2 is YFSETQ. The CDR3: CASRGEGYEQYF. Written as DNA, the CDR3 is TGCGCCAGCAGGGGTGAGGGTTACGAGCAGTACTTC.

The CDR3 nucleotides are TGTGCCAGCAGCGAAGGGGGCTACGGGGGCCTCCAAGAGACCCAGTACTTC. Its translation: CASSEGGYGGLQETQYF. The chain joins TRBV5-6 to TRBJ2-5; a weak D match, TRBD1 (7 bases). This CDR3 contains 17 residues. Trimming took off 4 bases at V and 1 base at J, with 20 bases between the two ends. Germline V gene data show CDR1 as SGHDT and CDR2 as YYEEEE.

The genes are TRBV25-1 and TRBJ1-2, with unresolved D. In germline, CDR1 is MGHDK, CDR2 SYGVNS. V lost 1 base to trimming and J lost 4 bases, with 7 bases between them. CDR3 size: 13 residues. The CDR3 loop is CASSESITYGYTF. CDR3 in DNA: TGTGCCAGCAGTGAATCCATCACCTATGGCTACACCTTC.

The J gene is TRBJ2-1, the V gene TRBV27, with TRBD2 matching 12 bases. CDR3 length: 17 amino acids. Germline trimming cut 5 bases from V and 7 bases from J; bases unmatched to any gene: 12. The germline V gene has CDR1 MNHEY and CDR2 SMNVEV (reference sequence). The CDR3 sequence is CASSILRLAGAVNEQFF. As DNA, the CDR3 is TGTGCCAGCAGTATCCTTCGACTAGCGGGAGCCGTGAATGAGCAGTTCTTC.

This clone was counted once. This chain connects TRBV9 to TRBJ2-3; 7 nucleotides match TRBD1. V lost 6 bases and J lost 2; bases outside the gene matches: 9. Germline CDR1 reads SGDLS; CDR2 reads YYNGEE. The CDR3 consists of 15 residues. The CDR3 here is CASNLRDSYTDTQYF. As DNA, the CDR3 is TGTGCCAGCAACTTGAGGGACAGCTACACAGATACGCAGTATTTT.

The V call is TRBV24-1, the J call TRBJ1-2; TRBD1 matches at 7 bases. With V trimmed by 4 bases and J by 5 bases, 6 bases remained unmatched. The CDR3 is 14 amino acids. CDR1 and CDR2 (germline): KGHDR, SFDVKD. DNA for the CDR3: TGTGCCACCAGTGAGACAGGGAGGCTATATGGCTACACCTTC. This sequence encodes CATSETGRLYGYTF.

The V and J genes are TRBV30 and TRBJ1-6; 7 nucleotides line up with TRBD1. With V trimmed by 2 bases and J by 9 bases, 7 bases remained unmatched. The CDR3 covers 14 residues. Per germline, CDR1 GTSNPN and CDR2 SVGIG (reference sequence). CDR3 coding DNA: TGTGCCTGGAGTCCGGGACAGCTGAGTTCACCCCTCCACTTT. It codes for CAWSPGQLSSPLHF. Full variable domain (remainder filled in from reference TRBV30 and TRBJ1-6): SQTIHQWPATLVQPVGSPLSLECTVEGTSNPNLYWYRQAAGRGLQLLFYSVGIGQISSEVPQNLSASRPQDRQFILSSKKLLLSDSGFYLCAWSPGQLSSPLHFGNGTRLTVT.

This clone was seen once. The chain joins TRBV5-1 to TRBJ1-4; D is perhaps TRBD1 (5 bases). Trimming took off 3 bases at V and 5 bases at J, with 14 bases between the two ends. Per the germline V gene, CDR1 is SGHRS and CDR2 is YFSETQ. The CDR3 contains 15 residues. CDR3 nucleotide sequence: TGCGCCAGCAGCTCCTCCGGGACGCCCAATGAAAAACTGTTTTTT. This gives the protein CASSSSGTPNEKLFF.

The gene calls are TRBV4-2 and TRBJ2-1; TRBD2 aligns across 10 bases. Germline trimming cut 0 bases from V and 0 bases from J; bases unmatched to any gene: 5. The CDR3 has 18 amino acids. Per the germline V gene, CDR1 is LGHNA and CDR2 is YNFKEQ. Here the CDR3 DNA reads TGTGCCAGCAGCCAAGATCTGAGCGGGGGGGTCTCCTACAATGAGCAGTTCTTC. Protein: CASSQDLSGGVSYNEQFF.

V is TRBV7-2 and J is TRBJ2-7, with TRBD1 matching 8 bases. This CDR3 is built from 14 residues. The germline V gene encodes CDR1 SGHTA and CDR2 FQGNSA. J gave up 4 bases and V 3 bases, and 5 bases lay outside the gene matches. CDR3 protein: CASSFAQGEYEQYF. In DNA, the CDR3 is TGTGCCAGCAGCTTCGCACAGGGGGAATACGAGCAGTACTTC. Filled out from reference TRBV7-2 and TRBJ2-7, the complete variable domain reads GAGVSQSPSNKVTEKGKDVELRCDPISGHTALYWYRQSLGQGLEFLIYFQGNSAPDKSGLPSDRFSAERTGGSVSTLTIQRTQQEDSAVYLCASSFAQGEYEQYFGPGTRLTVT.

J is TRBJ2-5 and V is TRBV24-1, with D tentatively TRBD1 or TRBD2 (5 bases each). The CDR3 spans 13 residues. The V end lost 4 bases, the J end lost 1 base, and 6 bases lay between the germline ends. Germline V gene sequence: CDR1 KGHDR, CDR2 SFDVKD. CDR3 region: CATSEGTQETQYF. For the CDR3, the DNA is TGTGCCACCAGTGAGGGGACCCAAGAGACCCAGTACTTC.

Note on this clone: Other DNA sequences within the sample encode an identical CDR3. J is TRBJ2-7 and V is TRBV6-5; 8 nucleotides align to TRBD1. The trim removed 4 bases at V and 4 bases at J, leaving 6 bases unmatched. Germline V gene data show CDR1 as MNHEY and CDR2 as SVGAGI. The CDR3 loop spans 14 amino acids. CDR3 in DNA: TGTGCCAGCAGTTTCGACAGGGGTAGTTACGAGCAGTACTTC. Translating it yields CASSFDRGSYEQYF.

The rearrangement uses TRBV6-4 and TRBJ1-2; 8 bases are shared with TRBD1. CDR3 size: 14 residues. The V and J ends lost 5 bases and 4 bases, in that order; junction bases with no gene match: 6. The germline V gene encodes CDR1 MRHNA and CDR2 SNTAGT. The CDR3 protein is CASSQDRASYGYTF. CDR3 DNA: TGTGCCAGCAGTCAGGACAGGGCGAGCTATGGCTACACCTTC.

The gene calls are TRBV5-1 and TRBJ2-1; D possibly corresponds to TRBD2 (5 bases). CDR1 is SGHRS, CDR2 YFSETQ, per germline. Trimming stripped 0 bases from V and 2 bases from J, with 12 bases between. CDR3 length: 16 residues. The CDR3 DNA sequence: TGCGCCAGCAGCTTGGCCTGGGGAGTCGCCTACAATGAGCAGTTCTTC. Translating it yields CASSLAWGVAYNEQFF.